One T cell receptor beta chain is described in this entry. The data originate from a study of blood T cell repertoires in COVID-19. Study summary: COVID-19 samples, acute and convalescent, were from the United States, Italy and Spain. Nucleic acid was either cDNA or gDNA, and it came from T cells, B-cell-depleted T cells, or PBMCs.

Authors' analysis steps: Amplification of reference gene primers was used by the study to estimate nucleated cell counts. The method was immunoSEQ multiplex PCR; TCRdb's version includes in-frame clones alone and lacks a portion of them. The DNA gave D and trimming, while V, J and clone size come from that table. The sample lists 100,000 to 150,000 clones; almost 85% were seen once. The source of this sequence is a man aged 60 to 69 with acute or convalescent COVID-19. Sequencing used peripheral blood.

The CDR3 DNA sequence: TGTGCCAGCAGTGACTCGACTAGCGGGGGACACAATGAGCAGTTCTTC. It yields the protein CASSDSTSGGHNEQFF. The chain recombines TRBV6-4 with TRBJ2-1; 12 bases are shared with TRBD2. J was trimmed by 5 bases and V by 0 bases; bases with no gene match: 2. The CDR3 totals 16 residues. Germline values: CDR1 MRHNA, CDR2 SNTAGT.